The clone carrying this T cell receptor beta chain occurred many times. Assay used: immunoSEQ multiplex PCR; TCRdb lists only in-frame clones, some missing. The table has a few hundred thousand clones, around 86% seen once. This specimen belongs to a study of Ad26.COV2.S vaccination and SARS-CoV-2 variants. This CDR3 is 15 amino acids long. The germline gives CDR1 DFQATT, CDR2 SNEGSKA (reference sequence). V gave up 3 bases and J gave up 1 base, with 12 bases separating them. Treatment specified: 15 to 20 received Ad26.COV2.S at low or high dose, single or two shots; 5 received placebo; per-sample allocation not given. The study sampled participants on day 63 after the first vaccine or placebo injection.

The chain uses TRBV20-1 and TRBJ2-2, with D maybe TRBD1 (6 bases). Sequences were derived from peripheral blood, sampled in a trial of Ad26.COV2.S vaccine versus placebo. The sequence derives from a person between 18 and 65 years old who received the Ad26.COV2.S COVID-19 vaccine or a placebo. The CDR3 nucleotides are TGCAGTGCTAGTGGTGGCAGGGGGAACACCGGGGAGCTGTTTTTT. Its translation is CSASGGRGNTGELFF.